The T cell receptor beta chain described here comes from a study of blood T cells in healthy people across ages. Primers used in a second PCR of about 7 to 12 cycles were a sample-barcoded 5' primer and a J-beta primer mix. TCRdb used MiXCR to reprocess the 5' RACE reads, holding one entry per CDR3 protein. The table shows about 940,000 distinct CDR3 sequences, with around 46% occurring only once. The clonotype originates from a man aged 25-45 years in good health. Sequencing input: blood.

The CDR3 is CASSRGESGSSYNEQFF. CDR3 in DNA: TGTGCCAGCAGCCGCGGTGAAAGTGGGAGCTCCTACAATGAGCAGTTCTTC. The chain joins TRBV4-2 to TRBJ2-1; D perhaps matches TRBD2 (5 bases). Germline loops: CDR1 LGHNA, CDR2 YNFKEQ. The CDR3 is 17 amino acids. V lost 4 bases and J lost 0, with 16 bases in between.